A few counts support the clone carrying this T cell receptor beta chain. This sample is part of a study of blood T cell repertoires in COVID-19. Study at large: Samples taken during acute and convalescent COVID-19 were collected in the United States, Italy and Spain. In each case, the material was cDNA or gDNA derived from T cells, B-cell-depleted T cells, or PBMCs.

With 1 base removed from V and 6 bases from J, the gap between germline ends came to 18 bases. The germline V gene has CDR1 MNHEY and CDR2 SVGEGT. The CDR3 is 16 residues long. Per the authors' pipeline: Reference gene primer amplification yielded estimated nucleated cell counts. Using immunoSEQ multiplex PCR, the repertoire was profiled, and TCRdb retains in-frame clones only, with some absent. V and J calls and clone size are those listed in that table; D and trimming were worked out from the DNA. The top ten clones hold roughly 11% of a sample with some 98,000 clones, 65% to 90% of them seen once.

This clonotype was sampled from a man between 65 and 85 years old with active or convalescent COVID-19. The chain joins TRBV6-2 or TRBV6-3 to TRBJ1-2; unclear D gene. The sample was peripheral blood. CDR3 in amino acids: CASSYLTIQVVDGYTF. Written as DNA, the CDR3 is TGTGCCAGCAGTTACTTGACCATTCAGGTGGTTGATGGCTACACCTTC.